Detailed here is one TCR beta chain. No antigen is known for it. No much larger clone exists at a distance of one base, and base qualities are not known. Trimming leaves V shorter by 4 bases and J shorter by 5 bases, with the junction holding 9 bases beyond the gene matches. The germline V gene supplies CDR1 LGHNA and CDR2 YSLEER. The CDR3 sequence holds 15 residues, the cysteine and phenylalanine included. The entry retains the CDR3 DNA only, 45 bases that are in frame from base 1. Whole blood was collected in K2EDTA tubes by collaborating institutions according to the institutions' own protocols. For TCRbeta analysis, collaborators shipped samples in one of three forms: frozen whole blood, isolated PBMCs, or DNA extracted from either of those sample types. This sample stems from a study of blood T cell repertoires in COVID-19 (dated by TCRdb to 2018 to 2020). Background on the whole study: Samples from collaborators originated in the United States, Italy and Spain and spanned both the acute and convalescent phases of COVID-19. The prospective study material was composed of cDNA or gDNA derived from T cells, B-cell-depleted T cells, or PBMCs. Deeply sampled blood TCRbeta repertoires from subjects exposed to, actively infected with, or recovered from COVID-19 were included in the dataset. The repertoires were released in a freely available public database intended as a resource for research on the immune response to SARS-CoV-2. Samples were obtained from the ongoing ImmuneRACE study (first 160 participants) and from roughly 1,300 subjects provided by 6 global collaborators. The sample metadata nearly always contained a de-identified subject ID, COVID-19 status, age in years and sex. HLA class I and class II types, where available, came from metadata supplied by the sample provider rather than from assay-based typing.

Here is what the overall study found, with its caveats: The quantity of clinical and demographic metadata differed by source and by participant and was supplied without curation.

TCRbeta CDR3 regions were amplified from genomic DNA using the immunoSEQ Assay, a bias-controlled multiplex PCR. Regarding the original processing steps: The number of nucleated cells in each sample was estimated from the amplification of reference gene primers within the assay. Sequence reads were collapsed and filtered to measure the absolute abundance of every unique TCRbeta CDR3 rearrangement. Productive Simpson clonality was computed per sample as the square root of Simpson's diversity index over productive rearrangements. The clones in this table, taken by TCRdb from immuneACCESS, are in-frame only. Not every clone is retained; where verified, under half of the shortfall comes from an unresolved V gene, and the cause of the rest is unknown. D and trimming come from the DNA, and the V and J calls and clone size come from that table. The sample table shows some 38,000 clones, and 75% to 90% are seen once. Together, the top ten hold 35% to 55% of the sample.

The receptor's source is a man aged 60 to 75 with active or convalescent COVID-19. The sample comprised peripheral blood. The chain couples TRBV4-3 to TRBJ1-2; TRBD1 aligns with 8 central bases. In nucleotide form, the sequence is TGCGCCAGCAGCCCGACCAGGGGGCTGGCTTATGGCTACACCTTC. This translates into CASSPTRGLAYGYTF.